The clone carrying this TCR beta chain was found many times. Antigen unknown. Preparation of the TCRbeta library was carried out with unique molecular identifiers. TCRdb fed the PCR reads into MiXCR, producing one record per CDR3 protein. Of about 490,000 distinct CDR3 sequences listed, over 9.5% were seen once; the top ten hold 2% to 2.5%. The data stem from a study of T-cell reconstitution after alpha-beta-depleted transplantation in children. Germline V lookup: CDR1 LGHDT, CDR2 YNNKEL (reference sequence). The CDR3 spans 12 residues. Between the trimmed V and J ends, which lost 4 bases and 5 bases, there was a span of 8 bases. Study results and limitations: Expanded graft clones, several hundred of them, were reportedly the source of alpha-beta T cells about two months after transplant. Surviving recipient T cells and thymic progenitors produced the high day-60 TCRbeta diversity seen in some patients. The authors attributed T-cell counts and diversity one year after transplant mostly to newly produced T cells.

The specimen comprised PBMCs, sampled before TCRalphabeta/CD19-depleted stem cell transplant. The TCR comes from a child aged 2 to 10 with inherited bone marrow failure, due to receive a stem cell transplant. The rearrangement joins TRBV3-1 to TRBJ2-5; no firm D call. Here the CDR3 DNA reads TGTGCCAGCAGCCCCCATCCCGAGACCCAGTACTTC. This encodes CASSPHPETQYF.